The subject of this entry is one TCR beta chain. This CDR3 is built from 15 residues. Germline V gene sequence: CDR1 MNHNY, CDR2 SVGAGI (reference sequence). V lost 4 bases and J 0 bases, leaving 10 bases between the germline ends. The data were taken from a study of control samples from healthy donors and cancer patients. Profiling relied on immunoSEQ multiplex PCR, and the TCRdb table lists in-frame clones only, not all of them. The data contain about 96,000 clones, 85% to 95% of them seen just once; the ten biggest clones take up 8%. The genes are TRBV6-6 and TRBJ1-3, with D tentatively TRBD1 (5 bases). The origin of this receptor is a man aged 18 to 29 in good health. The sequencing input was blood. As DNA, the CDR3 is TGTGCCAGCAGTTCCGCGACAGCCTCTGGAAACACCATATATTTT. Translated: CASSSATASGNTIYF.